The next 8 T cell receptor beta chains were all read from a single sample in a study of monozygotic twins with cystic fibrosis (TCRdb year 2021). Library generation was performed with the immunoSEQ multiplex PCR assay. In its TCRdb copy, this immuneACCESS table keeps in-frame sequences only and misses some clones. Where compared with another copy, unresolved V genes explain less than half of these, and the others have no known cause. Recorded for this sample are about 9,200 clones; just over 99% of them occurred a single time. The biggest ten clones account for around 0.45% of the sample. The sequenced sample was blood. These receptors were taken from a man younger than 35 with cystic fibrosis.

This clone was found once. The chain employs TRBV28 and TRBJ1-1; no firm D call. This CDR3 region has 15 residues. The V and J ends lost 3 bases and 1 base respectively, with 12 bases between them. Germline V CDR1 and CDR2: MDHEN, SYDVKM. The CDR3 coding sequence is TGTGCCAGCAGTTTTGCGGCGGGAGGGAACACTGAAGCTTTCTTT. This gives the protein CASSFAAGGNTEAFF.

This chain connects TRBV7-2 to TRBJ1-5, with 7 bases identical to TRBD1. The CDR3 is 16 amino acids. J lost 3 bases, V lost 5 bases, and 10 bases had no gene match. Germline V CDR1 and CDR2: SGHTA, FQGNSA. DNA for the CDR3: TGTGCCAGCAGCCCCAAAGCCGGGACAGACAATCAGCCCCAGCATTTT. It yields the protein CASSPKAGTDNQPQHF.

The J gene is TRBJ1-1, the V gene TRBV6-5; D remains unclear. V lost 0 bases and J lost 3, with 8 bases in between. The CDR3 runs to 14 residues. The V gene's germline CDR1 is MNHEY and CDR2 SVGAGI. The CDR3 DNA reads TGTGCCAGCAGTTACTCAATAGGTGACACTGAAGCTTTCTTT. Protein product: CASSYSIGDTEAFF.

V is TRBV7-9 and J is TRBJ2-5, with D perhaps assigned TRBD1 or TRBD2 (5 bases each). The germline V gene encodes CDR1 SEHNR and CDR2 FQNEAQ (reference sequence). The length of the CDR3 is 15 residues. The germline V and J ends were trimmed by 5 bases and 5 bases, with 18 bases remaining between them. The CDR3 coding sequence is TGTGCCAGCAGCCCCCCTACCGGGGCCCGGGAGACCCAGTACTTC. Translated, it gives CASSPPTGARETQYF.

The chain carries TRBV9 and TRBJ1-3; weak D call: TRBD1 (6 bases). Trimming pared 1 base from V and 0 bases from J, leaving 8 bases between. The CDR3 sequence is 15 residues long. CDR1 is SGDLS, CDR2 YYNGEE, per germline. CDR3 coding DNA: TGTGCCAGCAGCGTAACAGGGTTCTCTGGAAACACCATATATTTT. Its translation is CASSVTGFSGNTIYF.

The chain is built from TRBV27 and TRBJ2-7; possibly TRBD1 or TRBD2 for D (6 bases each). V was trimmed by 6 bases and J by 3 bases, leaving 21 bases between them. CDR1 and CDR2 (germline): MNHEY, SMNVEV (reference sequence). The CDR3 contains 16 residues. The CDR3 DNA sequence: TGTGCCAGCAGCACATCGGGGGCTCCCGAGGGCTACGAGCAGTACTTC. This translates into CASSTSGAPEGYEQYF.

The chain joins TRBV25-1 to TRBJ1-2; D is perhaps TRBD1 (6 bases). V was pared by 5 bases and J by 1 base, with 11 bases between. The CDR3 loop spans 14 amino acids. CDR1 is MGHDK and CDR2 is SYGVNS in the germline V gene. The CDR3 loop is CASSRGGVNYGYTF. CDR3 bases: TGTGCCAGCAGTCGAGGGGGGGTTAACTATGGCTACACCTTC.

The chain links TRBV10-1 to TRBJ1-3; no clear D. The CDR3 runs 11 residues. In germline, CDR1 is WNHNN, CDR2 SYGVQD (reference sequence). V was cut by 6 bases and J by 3 bases, with 3 bases left in between. For the CDR3, the DNA is TGCGCCAGCAGGAGTGGAAACACCATATATTTT. This encodes CASRSGNTIYF.